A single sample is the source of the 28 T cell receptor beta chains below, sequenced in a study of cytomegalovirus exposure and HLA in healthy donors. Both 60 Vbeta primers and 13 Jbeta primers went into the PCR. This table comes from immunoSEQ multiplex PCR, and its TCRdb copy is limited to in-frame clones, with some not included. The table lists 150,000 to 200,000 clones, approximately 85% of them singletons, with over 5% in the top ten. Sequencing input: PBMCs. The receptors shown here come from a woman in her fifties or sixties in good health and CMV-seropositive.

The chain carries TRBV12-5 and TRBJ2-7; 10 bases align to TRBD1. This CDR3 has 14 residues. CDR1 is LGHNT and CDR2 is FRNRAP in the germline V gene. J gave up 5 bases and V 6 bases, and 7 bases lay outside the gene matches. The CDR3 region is CASGVGQGKDEQYF. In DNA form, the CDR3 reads TGTGCTAGTGGGGTGGGACAGGGGAAGGACGAGCAGTACTTC.

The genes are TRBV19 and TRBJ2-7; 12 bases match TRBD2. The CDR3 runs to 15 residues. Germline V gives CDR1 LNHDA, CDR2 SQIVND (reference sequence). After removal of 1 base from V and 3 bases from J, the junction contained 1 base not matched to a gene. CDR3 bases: TGTGCCAGTAGTATAGGGACTAGCGGGGTCTACGAGCAGTACTTC. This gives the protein CASSIGTSGVYEQYF.

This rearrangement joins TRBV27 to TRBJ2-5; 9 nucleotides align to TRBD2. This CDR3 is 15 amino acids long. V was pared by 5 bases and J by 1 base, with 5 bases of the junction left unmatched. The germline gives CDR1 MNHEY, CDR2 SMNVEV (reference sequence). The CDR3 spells CASSTQTSGQETQYF. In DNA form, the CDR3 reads TGTGCCAGCAGTACCCAGACTAGCGGCCAAGAGACCCAGTACTTC.

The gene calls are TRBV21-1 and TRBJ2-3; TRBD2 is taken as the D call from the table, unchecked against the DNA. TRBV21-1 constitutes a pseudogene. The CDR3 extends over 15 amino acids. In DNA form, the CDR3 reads TGTGCCAGCATTAACAGCGGGGGGGACCCAGATACGCAGTATTTT. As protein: CASINSGGDPDTQYF.

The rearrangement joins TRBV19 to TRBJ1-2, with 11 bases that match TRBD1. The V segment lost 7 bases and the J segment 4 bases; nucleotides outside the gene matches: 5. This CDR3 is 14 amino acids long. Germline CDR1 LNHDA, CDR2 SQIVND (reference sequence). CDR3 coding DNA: TGTGCCAGTATCGGGGGACAGGGGGTCTATGGCTACACCTTC. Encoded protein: CASIGGQGVYGYTF.

As DNA, the CDR3 is TGTGCCAGCAGCGAAAGCGGGAATCTGTACAATGAGCAGTTCTTC. It yields the protein CASSESGNLYNEQFF. The chain has TRBV7-3 and TRBJ2-1, with TRBD2 identical over 7 bases. Germline CDR1 SGHTA, CDR2 FQGTGA. The CDR3 contains 15 residues. V lost 5 bases to trimming and J lost 4 bases; unmatched junction nucleotides: 8. Filled out from reference TRBV7-3 and TRBJ2-1, the complete variable domain reads GAGVSQTPSNKVTEKGKYVELRCDPISGHTALYWYRQSLGQGPEFLIYFQGTGAADDSGLPNDRFFAVRPEGSVSTLKIQRTERGDSAVYLCASSESGNLYNEQFFGPGTRLTVL.

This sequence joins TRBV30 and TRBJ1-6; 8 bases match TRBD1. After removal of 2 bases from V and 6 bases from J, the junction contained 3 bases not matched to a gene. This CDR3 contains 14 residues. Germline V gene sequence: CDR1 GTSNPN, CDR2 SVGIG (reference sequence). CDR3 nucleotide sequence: TGTGCCTGGAGTCCAGGGGGCGTTAATTCACCCCTCCACTTT. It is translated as CAWSPGGVNSPLHF.

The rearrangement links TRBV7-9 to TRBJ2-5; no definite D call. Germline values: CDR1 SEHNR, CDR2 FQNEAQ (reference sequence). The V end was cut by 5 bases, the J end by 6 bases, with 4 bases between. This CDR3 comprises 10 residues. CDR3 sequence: CASSGQTQYF. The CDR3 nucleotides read TGTGCCAGCAGCGGGCAGACCCAGTACTTC.

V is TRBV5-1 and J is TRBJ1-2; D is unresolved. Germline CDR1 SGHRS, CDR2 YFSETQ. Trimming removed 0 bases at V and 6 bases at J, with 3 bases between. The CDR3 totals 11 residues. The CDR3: CASSLGHGYTF. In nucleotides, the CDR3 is TGCGCCAGCAGCTTGGGGCATGGCTACACCTTC.

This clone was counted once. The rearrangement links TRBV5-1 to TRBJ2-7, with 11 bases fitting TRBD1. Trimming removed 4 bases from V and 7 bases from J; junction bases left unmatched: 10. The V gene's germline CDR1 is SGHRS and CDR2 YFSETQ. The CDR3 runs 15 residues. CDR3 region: CASSAGQGVSGEQYF. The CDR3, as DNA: TGCGCCAGCAGCGCGGGACAGGGGGTTTCCGGGGAGCAGTACTTC.

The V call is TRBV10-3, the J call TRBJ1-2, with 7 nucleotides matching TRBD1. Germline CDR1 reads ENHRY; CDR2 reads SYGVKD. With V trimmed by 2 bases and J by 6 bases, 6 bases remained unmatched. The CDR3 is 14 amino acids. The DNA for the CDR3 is TGTGCCATCAGTGAGCGACAGGGTGGAGATGGCTACACCTTC. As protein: CAISERQGGDGYTF.

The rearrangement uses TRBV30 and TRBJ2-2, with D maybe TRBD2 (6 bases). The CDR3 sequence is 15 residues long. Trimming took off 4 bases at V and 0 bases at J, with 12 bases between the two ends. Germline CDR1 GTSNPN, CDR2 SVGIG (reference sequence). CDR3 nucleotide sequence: TGTGCCTGGACGCTAGCGACCTCGAACACCGGGGAGCTGTTTTTT. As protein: CAWTLATSNTGELFF. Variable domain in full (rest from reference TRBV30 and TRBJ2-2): SQTIHQWPATLVQPVGSPLSLECTVEGTSNPNLYWYRQAAGRGLQLLFYSVGIGQISSEVPQNLSASRPQDRQFILSSKKLLLSDSGFYLCAWTLATSNTGELFFGEGSRLTVL.

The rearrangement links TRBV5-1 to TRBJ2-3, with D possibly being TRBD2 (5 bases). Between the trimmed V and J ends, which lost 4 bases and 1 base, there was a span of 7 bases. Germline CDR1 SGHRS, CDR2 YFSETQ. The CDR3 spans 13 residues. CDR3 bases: TGCGCCAGCAGCGACGGGGGCACAGATACGCAGTATTTT. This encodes CASSDGGTDTQYF.

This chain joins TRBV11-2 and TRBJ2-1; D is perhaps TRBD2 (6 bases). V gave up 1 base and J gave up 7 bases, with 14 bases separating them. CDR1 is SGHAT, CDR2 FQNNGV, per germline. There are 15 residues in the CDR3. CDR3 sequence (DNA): TGTGCCAGCAGCTTAGGAGGAGGGAGATGGAATGAGCAGTTCTTC. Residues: CASSLGGGRWNEQFF.

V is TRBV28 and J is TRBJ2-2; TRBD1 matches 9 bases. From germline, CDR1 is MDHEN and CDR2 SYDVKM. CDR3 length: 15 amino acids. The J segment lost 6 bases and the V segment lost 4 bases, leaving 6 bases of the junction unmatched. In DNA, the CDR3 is TGTGCCAGCAGTTACCGGGACAGGGTAGCCGGGGAGCTGTTTTTT. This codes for CASSYRDRVAGELFF.

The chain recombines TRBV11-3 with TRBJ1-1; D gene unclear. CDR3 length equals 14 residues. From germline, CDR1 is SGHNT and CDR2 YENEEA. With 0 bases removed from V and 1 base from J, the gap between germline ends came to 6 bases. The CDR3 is CASSLDQSNTEAFF. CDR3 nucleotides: TGTGCCAGCAGCTTAGATCAGTCGAACACTGAAGCTTTCTTT.

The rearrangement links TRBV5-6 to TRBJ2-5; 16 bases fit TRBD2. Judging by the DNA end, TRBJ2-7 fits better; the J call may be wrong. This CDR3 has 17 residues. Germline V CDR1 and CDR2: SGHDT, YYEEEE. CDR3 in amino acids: CASSLAGTSGRAYEQYF. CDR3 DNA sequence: TGTGCCAGCAGCTTGGCCGGGACTAGCGGGAGGGCCTACGAGCAGTACTTC.

In DNA, the CDR3 is TGCGCCAGCAGCCAGCAGGGGAACTATGGCTACACCTTC. Its protein product is CASSQQGNYGYTF. The chain recombines TRBV4-3 with TRBJ1-2; D might be TRBD1 (6 bases). From germline, CDR1 is LGHNA and CDR2 YSLEER. This CDR3 is built from 13 residues. V was clipped by 3 bases and J by 2 bases, with 7 bases between them.

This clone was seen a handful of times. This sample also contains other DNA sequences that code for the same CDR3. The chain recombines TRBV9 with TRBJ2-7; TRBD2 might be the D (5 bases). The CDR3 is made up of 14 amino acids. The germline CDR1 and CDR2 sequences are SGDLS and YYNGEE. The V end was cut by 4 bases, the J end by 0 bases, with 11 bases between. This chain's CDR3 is CASSPRGSSYEQYF. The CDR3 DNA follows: TGTGCCAGCAGCCCACGTGGGAGCTCCTACGAGCAGTACTTC.

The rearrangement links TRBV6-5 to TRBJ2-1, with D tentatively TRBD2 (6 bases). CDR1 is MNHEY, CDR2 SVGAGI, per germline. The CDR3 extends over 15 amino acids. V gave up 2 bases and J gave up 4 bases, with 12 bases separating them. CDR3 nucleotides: TGTGCCAGCAGTTACGACGGAGGGTCATACAATGAGCAGTTCTTC. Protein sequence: CASSYDGGSYNEQFF.

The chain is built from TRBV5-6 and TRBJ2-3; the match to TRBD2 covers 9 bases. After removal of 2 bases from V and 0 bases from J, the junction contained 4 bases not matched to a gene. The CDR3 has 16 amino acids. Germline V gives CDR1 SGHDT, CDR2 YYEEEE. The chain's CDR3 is CASSLGSGGSTDTQYF. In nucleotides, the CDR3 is TGTGCCAGCAGCTTAGGCAGCGGGGGGAGCACAGATACGCAGTATTTT.

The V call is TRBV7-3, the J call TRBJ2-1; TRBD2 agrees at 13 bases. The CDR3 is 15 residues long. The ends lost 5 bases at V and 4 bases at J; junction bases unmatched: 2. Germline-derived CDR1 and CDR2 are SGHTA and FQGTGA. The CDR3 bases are TGTGCCAGCAGCCCGGGACTAGCGGGATACAATGAGCAGTTCTTC. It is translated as CASSPGLAGYNEQFF.

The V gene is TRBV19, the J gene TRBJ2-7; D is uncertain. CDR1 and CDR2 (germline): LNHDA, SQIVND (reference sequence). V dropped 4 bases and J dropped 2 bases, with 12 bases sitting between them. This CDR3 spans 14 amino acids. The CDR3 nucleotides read TGTGCCAGTAGTAGAGACCCAGGCGCCTACGAGCAGTACTTC. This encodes CASSRDPGAYEQYF.

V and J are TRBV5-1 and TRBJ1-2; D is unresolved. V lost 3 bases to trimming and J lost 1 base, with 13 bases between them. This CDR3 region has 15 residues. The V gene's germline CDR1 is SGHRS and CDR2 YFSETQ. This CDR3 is CASSSGRRSNYGYTF. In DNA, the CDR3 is TGCGCCAGCAGCTCCGGACGGAGGAGTAACTATGGCTACACCTTC.

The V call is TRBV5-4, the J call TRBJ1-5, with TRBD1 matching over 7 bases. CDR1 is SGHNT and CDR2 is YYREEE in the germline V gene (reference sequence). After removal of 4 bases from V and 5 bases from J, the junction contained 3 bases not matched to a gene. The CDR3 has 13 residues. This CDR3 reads CASSKDRDQPQHF. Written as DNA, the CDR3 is TGTGCCAGCAGCAAAGACAGGGATCAGCCCCAGCATTTT.

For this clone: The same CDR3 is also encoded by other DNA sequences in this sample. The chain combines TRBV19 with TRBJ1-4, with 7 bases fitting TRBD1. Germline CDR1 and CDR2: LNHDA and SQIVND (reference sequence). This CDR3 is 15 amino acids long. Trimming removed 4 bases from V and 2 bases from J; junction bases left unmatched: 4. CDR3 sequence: CASSRQGLTNEKLFF. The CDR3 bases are TGTGCCAGTAGTAGACAGGGTTTGACTAATGAAAAACTGTTTTTT.

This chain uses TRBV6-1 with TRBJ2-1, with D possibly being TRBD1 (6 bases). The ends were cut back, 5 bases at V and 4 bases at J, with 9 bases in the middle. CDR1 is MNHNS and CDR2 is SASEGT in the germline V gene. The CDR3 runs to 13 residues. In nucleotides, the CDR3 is TGTGCCAGCAGTTGGACAGCTTACAATGAGCAGTTCTTC. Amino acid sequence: CASSWTAYNEQFF.

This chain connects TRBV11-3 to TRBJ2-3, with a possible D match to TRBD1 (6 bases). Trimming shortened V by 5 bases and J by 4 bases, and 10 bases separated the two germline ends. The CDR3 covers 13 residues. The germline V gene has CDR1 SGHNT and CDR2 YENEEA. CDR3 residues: CASSEGGADTQYF. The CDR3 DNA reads TGTGCCAGCAGCGAAGGGGGAGCAGATACGCAGTATTTT.